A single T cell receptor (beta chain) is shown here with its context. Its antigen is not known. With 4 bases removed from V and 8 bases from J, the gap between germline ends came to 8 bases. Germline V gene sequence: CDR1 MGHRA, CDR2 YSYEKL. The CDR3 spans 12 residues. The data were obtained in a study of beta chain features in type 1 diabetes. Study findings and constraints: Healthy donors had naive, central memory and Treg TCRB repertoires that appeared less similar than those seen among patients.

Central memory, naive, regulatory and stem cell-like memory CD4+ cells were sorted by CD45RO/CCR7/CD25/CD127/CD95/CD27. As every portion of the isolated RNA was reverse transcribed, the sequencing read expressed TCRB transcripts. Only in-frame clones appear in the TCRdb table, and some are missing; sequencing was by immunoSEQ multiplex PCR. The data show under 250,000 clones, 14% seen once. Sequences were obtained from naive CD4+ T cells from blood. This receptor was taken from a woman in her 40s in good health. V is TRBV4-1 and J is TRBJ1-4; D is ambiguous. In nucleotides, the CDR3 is TGCGCCAGCAGCCCATCCCCCGAAAAACTGTTTTTT. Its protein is CASSPSPEKLFF.